Reported below is one T cell receptor (beta chain). Its matching antigen is unknown. The sample originates from a study of T-cell memory formation after mild COVID-19. Study results and caveats: Contracting clones from day 15 to 85 had balanced CD4/CD8; later expanders favoured CD4+.

In TCRdb, the 5' RACE reads were re-called with MiXCR into one record per CDR3 protein. Here the sample spans 500,000 to 550,000 distinct CDR3 sequences, 20% being singletons. The junction had 7 bases not matched to a gene; V was cut back by 0 bases and J by 1 base. CDR1 and CDR2 (germline): DFQATT, SNEGSKA (reference sequence). The length of the CDR3 is 19 residues. The sample comprised PBMCs or a T cell subset sorted from them (not recorded which). The TCR sequence derives from an adult woman who had mild COVID-19 (a few samples of this study predate the infection). Cell type and time point are not known. The chain recombines TRBV20-1 with TRBJ2-2; 14 bases line up with TRBD2. CDR3 coding DNA: TGCAGTGCTAGAGATAGACTAGCGGGGGGGCGAAAGAACACCGGGGAGCTGTTTTTT. It is translated as CSARDRLAGGRKNTGELFF.